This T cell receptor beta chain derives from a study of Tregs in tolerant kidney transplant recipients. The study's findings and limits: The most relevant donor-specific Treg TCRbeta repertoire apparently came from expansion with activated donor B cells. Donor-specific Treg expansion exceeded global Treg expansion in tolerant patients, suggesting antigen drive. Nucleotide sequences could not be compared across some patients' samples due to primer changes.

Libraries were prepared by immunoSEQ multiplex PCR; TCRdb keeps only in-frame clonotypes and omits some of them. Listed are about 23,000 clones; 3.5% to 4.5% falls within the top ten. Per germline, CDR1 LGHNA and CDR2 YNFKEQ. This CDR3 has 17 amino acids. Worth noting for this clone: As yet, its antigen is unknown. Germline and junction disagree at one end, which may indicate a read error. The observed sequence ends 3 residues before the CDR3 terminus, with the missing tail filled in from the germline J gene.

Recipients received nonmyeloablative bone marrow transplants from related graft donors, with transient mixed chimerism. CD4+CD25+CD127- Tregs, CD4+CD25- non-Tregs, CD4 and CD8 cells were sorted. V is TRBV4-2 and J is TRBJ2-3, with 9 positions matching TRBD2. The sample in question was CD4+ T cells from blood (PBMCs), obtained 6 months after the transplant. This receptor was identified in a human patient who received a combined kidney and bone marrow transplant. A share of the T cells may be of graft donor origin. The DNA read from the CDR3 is TGCGCCAGCAGCCAAGATCTCGGCGGGAGGGCGACAGATACG. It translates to CASSQDLGGRATDT. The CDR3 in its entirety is CASSQDLGGRATDTQYF.